What follows are 14 T cell receptor beta chains derived from one specimen sequenced in a study of cytomegalovirus exposure and HLA in healthy donors. The primer mix had 60 Vbeta and 13 Jbeta primers. The table came from immunoSEQ multiplex PCR; TCRdb's copy has only in-frame clones and leaves some out. The sample holds around 200,000 clones, roughly 76% seen once. The sequencing input was PBMCs. Receptors originate from a man in his forties in good health and CMV-seropositive.

The V call is TRBV25-1, the J call TRBJ1-2, with D hard to call. CDR1 is MGHDK, CDR2 SYGVNS, per germline. The V end lost 4 bases, the J end lost 8 bases, and 20 bases lay between the germline ends. The CDR3 extends over 15 amino acids. CDR3 loop: CASSGTRERFYGYTF. In DNA form, the CDR3 reads TGTGCCAGCAGTGGAACCCGGGAAAGGTTTTACGGCTACACCTTC.

The V call is TRBV19, the J call TRBJ1-2; 10 bases line up with TRBD1. V gave up 6 bases and J gave up 1 base; unmatched junction bases: 8. This CDR3 is 16 amino acids long. Germline V gene data show CDR1 as LNHDA and CDR2 as SQIVND (reference sequence). The CDR3 protein is CASRAGTGVVNYGYTF. The DNA of the CDR3 is TGTGCCAGTAGGGCCGGGACAGGGGTGGTTAACTATGGCTACACCTTC.

This rearrangement joins TRBV4-3 to TRBJ2-1; TRBD2 agrees at 11 bases. This CDR3 is 14 amino acids long. Germline V gene sequence: CDR1 LGHNA, CDR2 YSLEER. The junction had 6 bases not matched to a gene; V was cut back by 3 bases and J by 11 bases. CDR3 loop: CASSQPGTSGQQFF. The CDR3 nucleotides are TGCGCCAGCAGCCAGCCGGGGACTAGCGGTCAGCAGTTCTTC.

The table lists this clone with a few counts. This chain links TRBV9 with TRBJ2-2; 8 positions agree with TRBD2. V was pared by 0 bases and J by 7 bases, with 5 bases of the junction left unmatched. Germline V lookup: CDR1 SGDLS, CDR2 YYNGEE. CDR3 length: 15 amino acids. CDR3 region: CASSVAGGPIGELFF. The CDR3 DNA sequence: TGTGCCAGCAGCGTAGCGGGGGGGCCTATCGGGGAGCTGTTTTTT.

The chain is built from TRBV4-3 and TRBJ2-5, with 10 bases aligning to TRBD1. CDR1 LGHNA and CDR2 YSLEER come from the germline V gene. V shed 1 base and J 11 bases; nucleotides not matched to a gene: 13. This CDR3 comprises 16 residues. The CDR3 sequence: CASSQGPGQGRGEQYF. CDR3 in DNA: TGCGCCAGCAGCCAAGGTCCGGGACAGGGGAGGGGGGAGCAGTACTTC.

This rearrangement joins TRBV30 to TRBJ2-5; TRBD2 agrees at 11 bases. The length of the CDR3 is 15 residues. V was pared by 3 bases and J by 4 bases, with 7 bases of the junction left unmatched. Per the germline V gene, CDR1 is GTSNPN and CDR2 is SVGIG (reference sequence). The CDR3 spells CAWRGTSGPRETQYF. The CDR3 DNA reads TGTGCCTGGAGGGGGACTAGCGGCCCGAGAGAGACCCAGTACTTC.

The V and J genes are TRBV7-9 and TRBJ1-4; tentative D call: TRBD1 (5 bases). From germline, CDR1 is SEHNR and CDR2 FQNEAQ (reference sequence). The CDR3 loop spans 19 amino acids. V was cut by 3 bases and J by 3 bases, with 23 bases left in between. The CDR3 region is CASSFTLRGGGGANEKLFF. The CDR3 DNA reads as TGTGCCAGCAGCTTCACCCTTCGGGGAGGCGGGGGAGCTAATGAAAAACTGTTTTTT. The variable domain in full, completed from reference TRBV7-9 and TRBJ1-4, reads DTGVSQNPRHKITKRGQNVTFRCDPISEHNRLYWYRQTLGQGPEFLTYFQNEAQLEKSRLLSDRFSAERPKGSFSTLEIQRTEQGDSAMYLCASSFTLRGGGGANEKLFFGSGTQLSVL.

The V gene is TRBV13, the J gene TRBJ2-5, with TRBD1 as a possible D gene (5 bases). In germline, CDR1 is PRHDT, CDR2 FYEKMQ (reference sequence). Trimming cost V 2 bases and J 4 bases, with 14 bases left between them. CDR3 size: 15 residues. In nucleotides, the CDR3 is TGTGCCAGCAGCTTAAACCAGGACAAGGGAGAGACCCAGTACTTC. Its translation: CASSLNQDKGETQYF.

The chain joins TRBV5-6 to TRBJ2-7; possibly TRBD1 for D (5 bases). V lost 4 bases, J lost 6 bases, and 14 bases lay in between. Germline V lookup: CDR1 SGHDT, CDR2 YYEEEE. The CDR3 is made up of 13 amino acids. The CDR3 here is CASSPGPTGEQYF. Written as DNA, the CDR3 is TGTGCCAGCAGCCCAGGGCCAACGGGCGAGCAGTACTTC.

V is TRBV7-6 and J is TRBJ1-1; D perhaps matches TRBD1 (6 bases). Germline assignment: CDR1 SGHVS and CDR2 FNYEAQ. V lost 0 bases, J lost 9 bases, and 14 bases lay in between. There are 14 residues in the CDR3. The CDR3: CASSLAMDRSQAFF. In nucleotides, the CDR3 is TGTGCCAGCAGCTTAGCCATGGACAGATCTCAAGCTTTCTTT.

To note about this clone: One junction end disagrees with the germline gene, perhaps due to a read error. This chain connects TRBV11-3 to TRBJ1-3, with 9 bases matching TRBD1. This CDR3 region has 17 residues. Germline-derived CDR1 and CDR2 are SGHNT and YENEEA. CDR3: CANSLHPGTGRGNTIYF. The DNA for the CDR3 is TGTGCCAACAGCTTACACCCGGGGACAGGGCGTGGAAACACCATATATTTT.

This clone was seen a single time. The chain joins TRBV5-1 to TRBJ1-2, with D perhaps matching TRBD1 (5 bases). The CDR3 is 14 amino acids. Per the germline V gene, CDR1 is SGHRS and CDR2 is YFSETQ. Trimming took 2 bases from V and 6 from J, leaving 14 bases between them. DNA for the CDR3: TGCGCCAGCAGCTTTAAAGCACAGGCAAATGGCTACACCTTC. Translation gives CASSFKAQANGYTF.

The V call is TRBV7-3, the J call TRBJ2-7; 9 bases match TRBD1. The CDR3 spans 18 residues. The J segment lost 5 bases and the V segment lost 3 bases, leaving 17 bases of the junction unmatched. Looked up from germline, CDR1 is SGHTA and CDR2 is FQGTGA. CDR3 DNA: TGTGCCAGCAGCTTTAGGGGGAGGGGCGGGACAGGGCGCAACGAGCAGTACTTC. Its protein product is CASSFRGRGGTGRNEQYF.

The chain joins TRBV27 to TRBJ1-2; TRBD1 matches 11 bases. Germline trimming cut 4 bases from V and 8 bases from J; bases unmatched to any gene: 15. CDR3 length equals 17 residues. Germline-derived CDR1 and CDR2 are MNHEY and SMNVEV (reference sequence). The CDR3 sequence is CASSSYGTGTGGRGYTF. CDR3 coding DNA: TGTGCCAGCAGTTCGTACGGCACCGGGACAGGGGGACGAGGCTACACCTTC.